This TCR beta chain comes out of a study of vaccination effects on CD4 cells after COVID-19. Pools of viral peptides were used by the ViraFEST assay to expand antigen-specific CD4+ T cells ahead of sequencing. Following culture for around 10 days, CD4+ T cells were isolated. Having tested negative for nucleocapsid antibodies, the vaccine recipients showed no prior SARS-CoV-2 infection. Culturing of around 2 million PBMC per well took place with about 10 IU/ml IL-2 and about 10 ug/ml peptides. Germline V gene data show CDR1 as SNHLY and CDR2 as FYNNEI. The CDR3 runs to 13 residues. V lost 2 bases, J lost 1 base, and 5 bases lay in between. Study conclusions and caveats: Clones induced by infection and by vaccine showed marked clonal contraction late after vaccination.

This clone was detected only a few times. Antigen: not known. The table came from immunoSEQ multiplex PCR; TCRdb's copy has only in-frame clones and leaves some out. The data hold 20,000 to 25,000 clones, with around 62% observed a single time. The source material was CD4+ T cells from PBMCs cultured with HCoV-NL63 spike peptides, sampled before COVID-19 vaccination. The chain links TRBV2 to TRBJ1-1; no firm D call. This sequence was found in a human donor who received a COVID-19 vaccine. The CDR3 protein is CASSESGNTEAFF. CDR3 in DNA: TGTGCCAGCAGTGAATCAGGGAACACTGAAGCTTTCTTT.